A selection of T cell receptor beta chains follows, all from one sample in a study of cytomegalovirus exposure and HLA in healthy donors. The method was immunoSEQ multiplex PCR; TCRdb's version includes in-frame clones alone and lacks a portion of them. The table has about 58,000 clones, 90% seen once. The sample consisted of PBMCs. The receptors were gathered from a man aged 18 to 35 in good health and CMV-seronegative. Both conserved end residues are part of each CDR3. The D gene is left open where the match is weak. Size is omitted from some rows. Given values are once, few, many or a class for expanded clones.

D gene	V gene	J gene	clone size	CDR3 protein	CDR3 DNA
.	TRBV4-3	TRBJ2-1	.	CASSQAKYPSYNEQFF	TGCGCCAGCAGCCAAGCTAAGTACCCCTCCTACAATGAGCAGTTCTTC
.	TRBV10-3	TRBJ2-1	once	CAISESAVSSYNEQFF	TGTGCCATCAGTGAGTCAGCGGTAAGCTCCTACAATGAGCAGTTCTTC
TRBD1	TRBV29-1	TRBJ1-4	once	CSVGAGGNEKLFF	TGCAGCGTTGGGGCAGGGGGAAACGAAAAACTGTTTTTT
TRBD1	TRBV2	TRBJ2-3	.	CASSGDRVSTDTQYF	TGTGCCAGCAGTGGGGACAGGGTTAGCACAGATACGCAGTATTTT
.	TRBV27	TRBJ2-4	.	CASSFENIQYF	TGTGCCAGCAGTTTCGAAAACATTCAGTACTTC
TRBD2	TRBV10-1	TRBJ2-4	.	CASRDVTSGITKNIQYF	TGCGCCAGCAGGGATGTAACTAGCGGGATTACCAAAAACATTCAGTACTTC
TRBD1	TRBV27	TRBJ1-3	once	CASRQGTGGGNTIYF	TGTGCCAGCCGACAGGGGACCGGGGGCGGAAACACCATATATTTT
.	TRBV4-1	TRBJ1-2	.	CASSQVETGIYGYTF	TGCGCCAGCAGCCAAGTAGAAACAGGGATCTATGGCTACACCTTC
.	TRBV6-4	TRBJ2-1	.	CASSAFPGADEQFF	TGTGCCAGCAGTGCCTTCCCAGGGGCCGATGAGCAGTTCTTC
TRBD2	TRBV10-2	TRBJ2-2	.	CASSGLAGSGELFF	TGCGCCAGCTCAGGACTAGCGGGATCCGGGGAGCTGTTTTTT
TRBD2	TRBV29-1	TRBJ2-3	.	CSVEPLADSTDTQYF	TGCAGCGTTGAACCACTAGCGGATAGCACAGATACGCAGTATTTT
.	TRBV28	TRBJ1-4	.	CASSLVRQATNEKLFF	TGTGCCAGCAGTTTAGTTCGCCAGGCAACTAATGAAAAACTGTTTTTT
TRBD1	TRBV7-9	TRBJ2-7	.	CASSLTGDSYEQYF	TGTGCCAGCAGTCTGACAGGGGACTCCTACGAGCAGTACTTC
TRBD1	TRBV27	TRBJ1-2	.	CASSLNRGDGYTF	TGTGCCAGCAGTTTAAACAGGGGAGATGGCTACACCTTC
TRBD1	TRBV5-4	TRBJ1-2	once	CASSHDYGTGNGYTF	TGTGCCAGCAGCCATGATTATGGGACAGGGAACGGCTACACCTTC
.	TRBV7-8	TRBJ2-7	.	CASNTGVAGYEQYF	TGTGCCAGCAACACCGGGGTAGCAGGCTACGAGCAGTACTTC
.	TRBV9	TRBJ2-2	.	CASSVAYTGELFF	TGTGCCAGCAGCGTAGCGTACACCGGGGAGCTGTTTTTT
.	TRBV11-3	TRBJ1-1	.	CASSLTVNTEAFF	TGTGCCAGCAGCTTAACAGTGAACACTGAAGCTTTCTTT
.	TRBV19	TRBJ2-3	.	CASSSRVAGDTQYF	TGTGCCAGTAGTAGCCGAGTGGCGGGAGATACGCAGTATTTT
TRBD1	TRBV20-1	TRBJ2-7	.	CSANRGNEQYF	TGCAGTGCTAACAGGGGTAACGAGCAGTACTTC
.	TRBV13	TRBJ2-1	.	CASSSGPPGSRDEQFF	TGTGCCAGCAGCTCAGGCCCCCCGGGATCTAGGGATGAGCAGTTCTTC
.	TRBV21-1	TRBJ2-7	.	CASSTGTSGSNEQYF	TGTGCCAGCAGCACCGGGACTAGCGGGAGTAACGAGCAGTACTTC
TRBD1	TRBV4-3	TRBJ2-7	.	CASSQLPHTDRGHEQYF	TGCGCCAGCAGCCAATTACCTCATACAGACAGGGGCCACGAGCAGTACTTC
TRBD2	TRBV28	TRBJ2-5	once	CASSLLPGGETQYF	TGTGCCAGCAGTTTATTACCGGGGGGAGAGACCCAGTACTTC